These 2 T cell receptor beta chains originate from one sample sequenced in a study of cytomegalovirus exposure and HLA in healthy donors. Using immunoSEQ multiplex PCR, the repertoire was profiled, and TCRdb retains in-frame clones only, with some absent. This table holds 150,000 to 200,000 clones, about 82% found once. Sequencing was performed on PBMCs. The receptors come from a woman in her late teens or twenties in good health and CMV-seronegative.

The chain joins TRBV2 to TRBJ1-1; D call uncertain. Germline CDR1 reads SNHLY; CDR2 reads FYNNEI. V lost 3 bases and J 8 bases, leaving 10 bases between the germline ends. This CDR3 is built from 12 residues. DNA of the CDR3: TGTGCCAGCAGTGATGGACTATCGGAAGCTTTCTTT. Translating gives CASSDGLSEAFF.

In DNA, the CDR3 is TGTGCCAGCAGCCGGCGGGGTCAGCCCCAGCATTTT. Encoded protein: CASSRRGQPQHF. The chain carries TRBV5-6 and TRBJ1-5, with D unclear. V was cut by 4 bases and J by 6 bases, with 8 bases left in between. The length of the CDR3 is 12 residues. Germline V gene lookup returns CDR1 SGHDT and CDR2 YYEEEE.